What follows is one TCR beta chain and its context. This clonotype was found a few times. Its antigen is currently not known. The sample holds no much larger clone one base away, and base qualities are not on file. The data were taken from a study of blood T cells in healthy people across ages (dated by TCRdb to between 2014 and 2017). Background for the entire study: In model experiments, template switching captured about one uniquely barcoded TCR beta cDNA molecule for every two T cells. Using deep sequencing normalized with unique cDNA molecular identifiers, the study measured how TCR beta repertoire diversity changes with age. The donors were split into four age groups: young (average 16 years), middle-aged (around 37), aged (approximately 60) and long-lived (approximately 80). Donors of different ages were randomly distributed across sequencing lanes to avoid experimental bias. For two donors (one aged 18 to 29 and one aged 80 or older), the study analyzed two additional independent replicas of 1 million unique cDNA reads from the same blood draw.

Broader findings and caveats from the paper: Compared with the aged group, more naive CD4+ T cells, fewer expanded clones and increased TCR diversity were shown by the long-lived group, suggesting age selection. Bulk unsorted PBMC profiling prevented conclusive comparison of naive and antigen-experienced compartments. The percentage of naive T cells measured by flow cytometry correlated strongly with observed TCR beta diversity. Because donor CMV infection status was unknown, age-related changes in expanded clonotypes were potentially confounded. Observed TCR beta diversity per million T cells fell roughly linearly with age, and a significant reduction was already apparent by age around 40. Estimates of total diversity based on one million sequenced T cells were considered lower bounds and underestimates.

Systemically healthy Caucasian individuals from Russia, some 36 in total and aged roughly 6 to 100 years, were included as donors. Each donor gave ten milliliters of peripheral blood, collected into EDTA-treated Vacutainer tubes. Ficoll-Paque density-gradient centrifugation was used to isolate PBMCs, with at least 7 million obtained per sample. Total RNA was extracted from PBMCs with Trizol reagent, with at least 6 micrograms obtained per sample. For every donor, an aliquot of PBMCs went through flow cytometry to measure the percentages of naive CD45RAhigh/CD27high T cells. Libraries came from 5' RACE. The reads were generated on an Illumina HiSeq 2500. A second roughly 6 to 12 cycle PCR used a sample-barcoded 5' primer and a J-beta primer mix. A unique molecular identifier was introduced onto each TCR beta cDNA molecule by a template-switch 5' adaptor carrying 12 random nucleotides. Each sample yielded at least 2.5 million CDR3-containing paired-end reads. The Mint cDNA synthesis kit, primed by a TRBC-specific oligonucleotide, was used to synthesize first-strand cDNA from all RNA. After uracil-DNA glycosylase treatment, a first 18-cycle PCR used universal primers M1SS and BC2_uni_R on all cDNA. On the study's bioinformatics: Normalization of each sample was performed by random selection of 1 million high-quality reads, each carrying a distinct molecular identifier. Reads sharing molecular identifiers were discarded rather than binned into consensus sequences. MiTCR, run with a Q25 quality threshold and the strictest error-elimination algorithm, handled CDR3 identification, clonotype clustering and error correction. A nonparametric unseen species model using Euler transformation provided a lower-bound estimate of total TCR beta diversity. The public reads were quality trimmed at Q25 with fastp and then assembled into clones with MiXCR by TCRdb, keeping productive beta chains. Records with the same CDR3 protein are collapsed into one entry carrying the most frequent genes and DNA. The V and J calls were not made by the authors but by TCRdb's processing. Across this sample there are approximately 810,000 distinct CDR3 sequences, with 35% to 40% seen only once. The ten largest clones capture over 10% of the sample.

Source material: blood. This TCR came from a man younger than 35 in good health.

CDR3 reads: CASSLAGREYTEAFF. The DNA reads as follows: TGTGCCAGCAGCTTAGCGGGCAGGGAATACACTGAAGCTTTCTTT. The chain uses TRBV7-9 and TRBJ1-1, with TRBD1 as a weak D call on 5 bases. Looking up the germline V gene (reference sequence) yields CDR1 SEHNR and CDR2 FQNEAQ. The CDR3 runs 15 residues from the cysteine to the phenylalanine. Only the CDR3 DNA is retained, 45 bases long and in frame from the first base. Trimming removed 0 bases from V and 3 bases from J, leaving 11 bases between the germline ends.